This T cell receptor beta chain derives from a study of cytomegalovirus exposure and HLA in healthy donors. Only a few counts were recorded for this clone. With 60 Vbeta and 13 Jbeta primers, the PCR was carried out. The method was immunoSEQ multiplex PCR; TCRdb's version includes in-frame clones alone and lacks a portion of them. The sample includes roughly 190,000 clones, under 85% of them seen just once. The CDR3 spans 12 residues. The V gene end was trimmed by 4 bases and the J gene end by 8 bases; junction bases not matched to a gene: 4. Per the germline V gene, CDR1 is SGHDT and CDR2 is YYEEEE. The origin of this receptor is a young woman in good health and CMV-seronegative. This chain uses TRBV5-6 with TRBJ2-7, with TRBD1 identical over 9 bases. Sequencing was done on a sample of PBMCs. The CDR3 coding sequence is TGTGCCAGCAGCCGGGACAGGGAGAAGCAGTACTTC. It specifies CASSRDREKQYF.